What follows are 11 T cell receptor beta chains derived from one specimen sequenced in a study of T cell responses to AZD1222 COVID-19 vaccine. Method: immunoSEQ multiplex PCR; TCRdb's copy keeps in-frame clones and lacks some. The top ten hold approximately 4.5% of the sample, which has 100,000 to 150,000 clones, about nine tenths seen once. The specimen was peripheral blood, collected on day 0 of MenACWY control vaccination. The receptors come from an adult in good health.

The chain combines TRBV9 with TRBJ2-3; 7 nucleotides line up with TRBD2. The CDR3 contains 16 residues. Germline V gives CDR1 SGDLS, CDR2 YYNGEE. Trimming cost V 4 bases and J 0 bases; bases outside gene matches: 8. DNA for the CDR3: TGTGCCAGCAGCCCGGGGTTGGGGGGGAGCACAGATACGCAGTATTTT. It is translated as CASSPGLGGSTDTQYF.

The CDR3 sequence: CASSSEIAGGSEQYF. CDR3 DNA: TGCGCCAGCAGCTCAGAGATAGCGGGAGGGAGCGAGCAGTACTTC. This chain uses TRBV5-1 with TRBJ2-7, with 11 nucleotides matching TRBD2. This CDR3 is built from 15 residues. The trim removed 3 bases at V and 6 bases at J, leaving 8 bases unmatched. Germline values: CDR1 SGHRS, CDR2 YFSETQ.

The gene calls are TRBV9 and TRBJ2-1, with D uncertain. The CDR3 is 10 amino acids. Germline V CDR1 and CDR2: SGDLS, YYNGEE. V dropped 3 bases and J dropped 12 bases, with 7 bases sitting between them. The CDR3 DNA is TGTGCCAGCAGCGGGGCGCGGCAGTTCTTC. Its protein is CASSGARQFF.

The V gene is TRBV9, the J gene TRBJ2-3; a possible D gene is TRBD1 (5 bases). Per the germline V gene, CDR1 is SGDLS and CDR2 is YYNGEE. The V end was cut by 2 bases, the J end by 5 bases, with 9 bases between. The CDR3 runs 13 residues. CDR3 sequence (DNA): TGTGCCAGCAGCGTGACAGTCGGAGATACGCAGTATTTT. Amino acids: CASSVTVGDTQYF.

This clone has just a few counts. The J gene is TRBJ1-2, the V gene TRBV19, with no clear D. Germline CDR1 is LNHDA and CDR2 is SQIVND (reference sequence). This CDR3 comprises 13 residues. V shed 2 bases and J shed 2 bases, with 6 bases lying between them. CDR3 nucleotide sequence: TGTGCCAGTAGTATAAGGTCAAACTATGGCTACACCTTC. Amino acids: CASSIRSNYGYTF.

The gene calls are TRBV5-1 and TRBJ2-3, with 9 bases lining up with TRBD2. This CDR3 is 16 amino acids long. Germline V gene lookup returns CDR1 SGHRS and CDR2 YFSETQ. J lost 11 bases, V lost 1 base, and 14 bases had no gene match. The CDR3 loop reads CASSLTVSGGPQKQYF. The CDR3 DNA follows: TGCGCCAGCAGCTTGACGGTTAGCGGGGGCCCCCAGAAGCAGTATTTT.

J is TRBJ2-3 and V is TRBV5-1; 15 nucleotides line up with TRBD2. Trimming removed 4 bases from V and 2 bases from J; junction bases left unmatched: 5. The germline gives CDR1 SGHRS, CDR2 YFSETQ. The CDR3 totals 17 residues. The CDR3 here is CASSPGLAGGITDTQYF. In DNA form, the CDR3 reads TGCGCCAGCAGCCCCGGACTAGCGGGAGGGATCACAGATACGCAGTATTTT.

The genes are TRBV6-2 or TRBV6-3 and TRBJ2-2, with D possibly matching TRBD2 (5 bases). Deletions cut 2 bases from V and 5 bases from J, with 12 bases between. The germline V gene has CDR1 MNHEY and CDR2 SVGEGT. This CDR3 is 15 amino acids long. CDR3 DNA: TGTGCCAGCAGTTACGGGCTGAGCGGAACCGGGGAGCTGTTTTTT. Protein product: CASSYGLSGTGELFF.

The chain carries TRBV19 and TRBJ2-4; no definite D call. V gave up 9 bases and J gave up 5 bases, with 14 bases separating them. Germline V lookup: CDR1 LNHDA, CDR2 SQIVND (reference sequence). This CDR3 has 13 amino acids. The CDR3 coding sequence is TGTGCCAGCAGAGGTCGGGTTGAAAACATTCAGTACTTC. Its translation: CASRGRVENIQYF.

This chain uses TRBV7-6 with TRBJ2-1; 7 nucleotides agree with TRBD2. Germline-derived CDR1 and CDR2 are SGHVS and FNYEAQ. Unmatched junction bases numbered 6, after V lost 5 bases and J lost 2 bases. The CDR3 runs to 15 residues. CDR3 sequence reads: CASSHTSEAYNEQFF. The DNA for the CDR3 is TGTGCCAGCAGCCATACTAGCGAAGCCTACAATGAGCAGTTCTTC.

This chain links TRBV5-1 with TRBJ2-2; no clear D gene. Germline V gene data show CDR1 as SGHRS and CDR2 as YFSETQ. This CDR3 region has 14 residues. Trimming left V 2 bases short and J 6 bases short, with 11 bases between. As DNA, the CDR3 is TGCGCCAGCAGCTTTTCCGGGCTTGCCGGGGAGCTGTTTTTT. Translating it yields CASSFSGLAGELFF.